This TCR beta chain derives from a study of T cells in Graves' hyperthyroidism and ophthalmopathy. Study-level points and caveats: Ophthalmopathy was distinguished from stable hyperthyroidism by 13 V-J signatures.

A Clinical Activity Score of at least 3, a NOSPECS grade of at least 4 and a duration under 3 months were recorded in the ophthalmopathy patients. 10 ml of fresh peripheral blood supplied the PBMCs. It was RNA transcripts that yielded the amplified TCR beta CDR3 regions. When the TCR CDR3 underwent first-round RT-PCR, the HTBI primer set was used. TCRdb redid the calling of the multiplex PCR reads with MiXCR, one entry per CDR3 protein. The sample yields some 650,000 distinct CDR3 sequences, around 16% seen once. In regard to this clonotype: Its antigen is currently unknown.

Sequenced: blood. This clonotype was sampled from a woman in her thirties or forties with Graves' ophthalmopathy.

The CDR3 loop is CASSPPGQFYEQYF. CDR3 DNA sequence: TGTGCCAGTAGTCCCCCGGGACAATTCTACGAGCAGTACTTC. The chain has TRBV19 and TRBJ2-7, with D maybe TRBD1 (6 bases). V was cut by 5 bases and J by 3 bases, with 14 bases left in between. The CDR3 has 14 amino acids. From germline, CDR1 is LNHDA and CDR2 SQIVND (reference sequence).